This section outlines one T cell receptor (beta chain) sequence together with its context. The entry originates in a study of T cell responses to AZD1222 COVID-19 vaccine. Repertoires were generated with immunoSEQ multiplex PCR, while TCRdb's copy carries only in-frame clones and drops some. This table has 110,000 to 150,000 clones, roughly 90% appearing once. The sequenced sample was peripheral blood, obtained on day 0 of AZD1222 vaccination. The sequence was collected from an adult in good health.

In nucleotides, the CDR3 is TGCGCCAGCAGCCAGGGGGTTGTTCAGCCCGGGGAGCTGTTTTTT. This encodes CASSQGVVQPGELFF. This sequence joins TRBV4-1 and TRBJ2-2; D possibly uses TRBD1 or TRBD2 (5 bases each). In germline, CDR1 is MGHRA, CDR2 YSYEKL. The CDR3 loop spans 15 amino acids. Trimming stripped 3 bases from V and 6 bases from J, with 14 bases between.